These 19 T cell receptor beta chains came from one sample sequenced in a study of blood T cell repertoires in COVID-19. Sequenced by immunoSEQ multiplex PCR; TCRdb stores in-frame clones only, minus some. The table has 150,000 to 200,000 clones, roughly 76% seen once; the top ten hold around 12%. Sequences were obtained from peripheral blood. All receptors derive from a woman of 80 years or more with COVID-19, enrolled during active disease.

This clone showed up just a few times. The chain recombines TRBV4-2 with TRBJ2-1; 7 nucleotides match TRBD2. Trimming removed 4 bases from V and 8 bases from J; junction bases left unmatched: 17. CDR3 size: 17 residues. CDR1 is LGHNA and CDR2 is YNFKEQ in the germline V gene. The CDR3 reads CASSPLLGAGDGDEQFF. The CDR3 bases are TGTGCCAGCAGCCCCTTACTTGGGGCGGGAGACGGTGATGAGCAGTTCTTC.

This clone has just one count. The chain links TRBV30 to TRBJ2-3, with a tentative D call TRBD1 (7 bases). Germline lookup yields CDR1 GTSNPN and CDR2 SVGIG (reference sequence). The V gene lost 1 base and the J gene lost 5 bases, with 13 bases spanning the gap. The CDR3 runs to 14 residues. CDR3 nucleotide sequence: TGTGCCTGGAGTGATCAGGGGGAGGTAGATACGCAGTATTTT. Its translation: CAWSDQGEVDTQYF.

The V call is TRBV6-5, the J call TRBJ1-2; D is perhaps TRBD1 (6 bases). Looked up from germline, CDR1 is MNHEY and CDR2 is SVGAGI. Trimming stripped 6 bases from V and 4 bases from J, with 9 bases between. The CDR3 has 12 amino acids. The CDR3 protein is CASRPDSYGYTF. Here the CDR3 DNA reads TGTGCCAGCAGACCGGACAGCTATGGCTACACCTTC.

V gene TRBV28 combines with J gene TRBJ1-6; perhaps TRBD1 as D (5 bases). Germline V gene data show CDR1 as MDHEN and CDR2 as SYDVKM. CDR3 length equals 13 residues. The V end was cut by 6 bases, the J end by 8 bases, with 11 bases between. The CDR3 loop is CASSQGVYSPLHF. The DNA of the CDR3 is TGTGCCAGCAGCCAGGGCGTTTATTCACCCCTCCACTTT.

The chain employs TRBV11-3 and TRBJ1-6; 8 bases align to TRBD1. This CDR3 is built from 17 residues. V lost 5 bases, J lost 0 bases, and 6 bases stayed unmatched. Germline assignment: CDR1 SGHNT and CDR2 YENEEA. The CDR3 loop is CASSPGTGGSYNSPLHF. Here the CDR3 DNA reads TGTGCCAGCAGCCCAGGGACAGGAGGCTCCTATAATTCACCCCTCCACTTT. Based on the CDR3 plus reference TRBV11-3 and TRBJ1-6, the full variable domain is EAGVVQSPRYKIIEKKQPVAFWCNPISGHNTLYWYLQNLGQGPELLIRYENEEAVDDSQLPKDRFSAERLKGVDSTLKIQPAELGDSAVYLCASSPGTGGSYNSPLHFGNGTRLTVT.

This clone is a singleton in its sample. The chain recombines TRBV21-1 with TRBJ2-4; the table's D gene call, TRBD2, was not cross checked with the DNA. TRBV21-1 is assigned pseudogene status. This CDR3 has 14 amino acids. The CDR3 region has the DNA TGTGCCAAGCGCATCTGTAGAGCCAAAAACATTCAGTACTTC. Translating it yields CAKRICRAKNIQYF.

This chain connects TRBV6-5 to TRBJ2-3, with 9 positions matching TRBD1. CDR3 length equals 15 residues. In germline, CDR1 is MNHEY, CDR2 SVGAGI. Losses at the gene ends were 5 bases for V and 6 bases for J; bases not matched to a gene: 9. The CDR3 coding sequence is TGTGCCAGCAGTAAACGACAGGGGGTTCTTGATACGCAGTATTTT. The encoded protein is CASSKRQGVLDTQYF.

The V and J genes are TRBV4-1 and TRBJ1-5; D unresolved. The germline gives CDR1 MGHRA, CDR2 YSYEKL. V shed 0 bases and J shed 9 bases, with 15 bases lying between them. The CDR3 has 15 amino acids. CDR3 bases: TGCGCCAGCAGCCAAGATCGAGGGCCTCTTCTGCCCCAGCATTTT. Amino acids: CASSQDRGPLLPQHF.

The CDR3: CASSQTRTVLNTEAFF. In nucleotides, the CDR3 is TGTGCCAGCAGCCAAACCCGGACAGTTTTGAACACTGAAGCTTTCTTT. V is TRBV14 and J is TRBJ1-1; D might be TRBD1 (6 bases). V gave up 2 bases and J gave up 0 bases, with 13 bases separating them. The CDR3 is 16 amino acids. The germline V gene has CDR1 SGHDN and CDR2 FVKESK.

The CDR3: CASSLPRETNEKLFF. The CDR3, as DNA: TGTGCCAGCAGTTTACCCCGGGAGACTAATGAAAAACTGTTTTTT. The chain combines TRBV28 with TRBJ1-4; D is undetermined. Germline V gene sequence: CDR1 MDHEN, CDR2 SYDVKM. This CDR3 has 15 residues. The V end was cut by 2 bases, the J end by 2 bases, with 9 bases between.

V gene TRBV20-1 combines with J gene TRBJ1-2; 8 bases are a match to TRBD1. Per germline, CDR1 DFQATT and CDR2 SNEGSKA (reference sequence). V lost 6 bases and J lost 7; bases outside the gene matches: 4. The CDR3 totals 11 residues. Here the CDR3 DNA reads TGCAGTGCCATGACAGGGGTTGGCTACACCTTC. Protein sequence: CSAMTGVGYTF.

There are a few counts of this clone. This CDR3 is CASRDTGSTYEQYF. CDR3 DNA sequence: TGTGCCAGCAGGGATACAGGGTCCACCTACGAGCAGTACTTC. The chain couples TRBV6-5 to TRBJ2-7; tentative D call: TRBD1 (6 bases). Looked up from germline, CDR1 is MNHEY and CDR2 is SVGAGI. The CDR3 has 14 amino acids. Trimming shortened V by 6 bases and J by 2 bases, and 14 bases separated the two germline ends.

The V call is TRBV14, the J call TRBJ1-5; 9 bases match TRBD1. Germline V gene lookup returns CDR1 SGHDN and CDR2 FVKESK. V shed 1 base and J 5 bases; nucleotides not matched to a gene: 3. CDR3 length: 15 amino acids. CDR3 nucleotides: TGTGCCAGCAGCCAAGGGACAGGGGAACATCAGCCCCAGCATTTT. Translation: CASSQGTGEHQPQHF.

The chain links TRBV5-1 to TRBJ1-5, with no clear D. The CDR3 has 13 amino acids. The ends were cut back, 3 bases at V and 7 bases at J, with 11 bases in the middle. CDR1 and CDR2 from the germline V gene are SGHRS and YFSETQ. The CDR3 DNA reads TGCGCCAGCAGCTCCACGGGGAGCCAGCCCCAGCATTTT. Translated, it gives CASSSTGSQPQHF.

The V and J genes are TRBV29-1 and TRBJ2-2, with 8 bases lining up with TRBD2. The CDR3 has 12 residues. CDR1 and CDR2 from the germline V gene are SQVTM and ANQGSEA. The V and J ends lost 5 bases and 6 bases, in that order; junction bases with no gene match: 2. The CDR3 sequence: CSVPGGSGELFF. The CDR3 DNA is TGCAGCGTTCCGGGAGGGTCCGGGGAGCTGTTTTTT.

The gene calls are TRBV7-2 and TRBJ2-5, with TRBD1 as a possible D gene (6 bases). The CDR3 runs 14 residues. The ends were cut back, 2 bases at V and 7 bases at J, with 14 bases in the middle. The V gene's germline CDR1 is SGHTA and CDR2 FQGNSA. The chain's CDR3 is CASSLTGVGGTQYF. DNA for the CDR3: TGTGCCAGCAGCTTAACCGGGGTAGGGGGGACCCAGTACTTC.

The chain carries TRBV5-1 and TRBJ2-3, with TRBD2 matching 10 bases. Germline loops: CDR1 SGHRS, CDR2 YFSETQ. Trimming took 4 bases from V and 2 from J; bases not matched to a gene: 10. The CDR3 length is 17 residues. The CDR3 coding sequence is TGCGCCAGCAGCAGTTTTGGACTAGCGGAGATCACAGATACGCAGTATTTT. Amino acid sequence: CASSSFGLAEITDTQYF. Using reference TRBV5-1 and TRBJ2-3 for the parts outside the CDR3, the full variable domain is KAGVTQTPRYLIKTRGQQVTLSCSPISGHRSVSWYQQTPGQGLQFLFEYFSETQRNKGNFPGRFSGRQFSNSRSEMNVSTLELGDSALYLCASSSFGLAEITDTQYFGPGTRLTVL.

V gene TRBV2 combines with J gene TRBJ2-1; D ambiguous. Germline V lookup: CDR1 SNHLY, CDR2 FYNNEI. This CDR3 region has 13 residues. V was clipped by 9 bases and J by 2 bases, with 11 bases between them. The CDR3 DNA is TGTGCCAGTCATACAGCTACCTACAATGAGCAGTTCTTC. This translates into CASHTATYNEQFF.

Turning to this clone: At one of its ends the junction is not consistent with the germline gene, which may arise from a read error. The chain is built from TRBV29-1 and TRBJ2-7; D ambiguous. The CDR3 length is 9 residues. In germline, CDR1 is SQVTM, CDR2 ANQGSEA. The CDR3 region has the DNA TGCAGCGCCCGACACCTCCGGAACTTC. This encodes CSARHLRNF.